This passage covers 22 T cell receptor beta chains from one sample sequenced in a study of CD8 T cells in Susac syndrome. Roughly 0.45 to 1 ug RNA was reverse transcribed with random hexamers. TCRdb fed the immunoSEQ multiplex PCR reads into MiXCR, producing one record per CDR3 protein. Among some 220,000 distinct CDR3 sequences listed, around 95% were seen once. Sequencing input: CD4+ T cells from PBMCs. These TCRs come from a human donor with multiple sclerosis.

The rearrangement uses TRBV14 and TRBJ2-7; the D is unclear. Deletions cut 5 bases from V and 4 bases from J, with 12 bases between. CDR1 SGHDN and CDR2 FVKESK come from the germline V gene. This CDR3 contains 13 residues. CDR3 loop: CASSSRAHYEQYF. CDR3 nucleotide sequence: TGTGCCAGCAGCAGCCGGGCCCATTACGAGCAGTACTTC. Full variable domain (missing parts from reference TRBV14 and TRBJ2-7): EAGVTQFPSHSVIEKGQTVTLRCDPISGHDNLYWYRRVMGKEIKFLLHFVKESKQDESGMPNNRFLAERTGGTYSTLKVQPAELEDSGVYFCASSSRAHYEQYFGPGTRLTVT.

CDR3 DNA sequence: TGCAGTGCGACCACCGGGACGGACCACTACGAGCAGTACTTC. Its protein product is CSATTGTDHYEQYF. This chain uses TRBV20-1 with TRBJ2-7; D tentatively reads TRBD1 or TRBD2 (5 bases each). The CDR3 totals 14 residues. Germline lookup yields CDR1 DFQATT and CDR2 SNEGSKA (reference sequence). Trimming removed 6 bases at V and 3 bases at J, with 18 bases between.

The chain carries TRBV6-1 and TRBJ2-6; 10 positions agree with TRBD1. CDR3 length equals 20 residues. CDR1 and CDR2 from the germline V gene are MNHNS and SASEGT. Trimming at V came to 5 bases and at J to 1 base, leaving 14 bases not matched to a gene. The CDR3 DNA reads as TGTGCCAGCAGTAGATTCATACCGGGACAGGGGAAGTCTGGGGCCAACGTCCTGACTTTC. This gives the protein CASSRFIPGQGKSGANVLTF.

Notes on this clonotype: Given the absence of the conserved phenylalanine or tryptophan at the CDR3 end, a read error is likely. The DNA is left out, because the CDR3 cannot be placed on it with certainty; the CDR3 is given as TCRdb lists it. The V call is TRBV14, the J call TRBJ2-3; the D call of TRBD1 is as the table states it, not checked on the DNA. Germline loops: CDR1 SGHDN, CDR2 FVKESK. The CDR3 is 15 residues long, ends included. The CDR3 loop is CASSQDPPPPSLRTL.

CDR3 sequence reads: CASSDSTGAFF. For the CDR3, the DNA is TGTGCCAGCAGTGACTCGACCGGCGCTTTCTTT. This sequence joins TRBV6-4 and TRBJ1-1, with D unresolved. Trimming cost V 0 bases and J 11 bases, with 7 bases left between them. The V gene's germline CDR1 is MRHNA and CDR2 SNTAGT. The CDR3 is made up of 11 amino acids.

This chain uses TRBV29-1 with TRBJ2-1; no firm D call. Trimming cost V 6 bases and J 4 bases, with 7 bases left between them. The germline V gene has CDR1 SQVTM and CDR2 ANQGSEA. The CDR3 covers 11 residues. CDR3 residues: CSVDRYNEQFF. The CDR3 nucleotides read TGCAGCGTGGACCGGTACAATGAGCAGTTCTTC.

The rearrangement uses TRBV9 and TRBJ1-1, with D possibly TRBD1 on 5 matching bases. The V end was cut by 1 base, the J end by 0 bases, with 13 bases between. The CDR3 runs 16 residues. In germline, CDR1 is SGDLS, CDR2 YYNGEE. The CDR3 spells CASSVYVGQLNTEAFF. The CDR3 DNA follows: TGTGCCAGCAGCGTATACGTGGGGCAGCTGAACACTGAAGCTTTCTTT.

The chain has TRBV20-1 and TRBJ1-5, with D maybe TRBD1 (5 bases). Germline CDR1 reads DFQATT; CDR2 reads SNEGSKA (reference sequence). The CDR3 loop spans 15 amino acids. V dropped 0 bases and J dropped 7 bases, with 16 bases sitting between them. This chain's CDR3 is CSARDERGLRQPQHF. CDR3 nucleotide sequence: TGCAGTGCTAGAGATGAGAGGGGATTGAGGCAGCCCCAGCATTTT.

This sequence joins TRBV3-1 and TRBJ2-1; D uncertain. The CDR3 is 12 residues long. V lost 1 base to trimming and J lost 10 bases, with 8 bases between them. The germline V gene has CDR1 LGHDT and CDR2 YNNKEL (reference sequence). CDR3 nucleotides: TGTGCCAGCAGCCAAGGGGCATTCGAGCAGTTCTTC. It encodes CASSQGAFEQFF.

V usage is TRBV7-9 and J usage is TRBJ2-5; 7 bases fit TRBD1. V lost 7 bases to trimming and J lost 2 bases; unmatched junction nucleotides: 7. Germline V gives CDR1 SEHNR, CDR2 FQNEAQ (reference sequence). The CDR3 length is 14 residues. This CDR3 is CASTPGTVQETQYF. CDR3 in DNA: TGTGCCAGCACCCCGGGGACAGTACAAGAGACCCAGTACTTC.

The gene calls are TRBV29-1 and TRBJ2-6; D perhaps matches TRBD2 (5 bases). CDR3 length equals 15 residues. The ends were cut back, 7 bases at V and 0 bases at J, with 13 bases in the middle. Germline V gene lookup returns CDR1 SQVTM and CDR2 ANQGSEA. Here the CDR3 DNA reads TGCAGCGCCAGAGGGCGCTTCTCTGGGGCCAACGTCCTGACTTTC. Residues: CSARGRFSGANVLTF.

V gene TRBV5-1 combines with J gene TRBJ2-7; D remains unclear. The CDR3 has 14 amino acids. Germline V gene sequence: CDR1 SGHRS, CDR2 YFSETQ. V lost 4 bases and J lost 2, with 13 bases in between. As DNA, the CDR3 is TGCGCCAGCAGCGGGTCCAGTCCAACCTACGAGCAGTACTTC. It is translated as CASSGSSPTYEQYF.

This chain links TRBV11-3 with TRBJ1-1; maybe TRBD1 (5 bases). The CDR3 extends over 13 amino acids. Trimming removed 0 bases from V and 6 bases from J, with 8 bases in between. Germline lookup yields CDR1 SGHNT and CDR2 YENEEA. In DNA, the CDR3 is TGTGCCAGCAGCTTAGATCGACAGCCTGAAGCTTTCTTT. This sequence encodes CASSLDRQPEAFF.

The CDR3 region is CASTQTGPYNEQFF. As DNA, the CDR3 is TGTGCCAGCACTCAGACAGGGCCCTACAATGAGCAGTTCTTC. The V call is TRBV12-3 or TRBV12-4, the J call TRBJ2-1, with 7 bases lining up with TRBD1. The V gene end was trimmed by 7 bases and the J gene end by 2 bases; junction bases not matched to a gene: 5. This CDR3 has 14 residues.

The chain is built from TRBV29-1 and TRBJ1-2; D unclear. Germline V gene lookup returns CDR1 SQVTM and CDR2 ANQGSEA. This CDR3 region has 13 residues. The germline V and J ends were trimmed by 7 bases and 8 bases, with 20 bases remaining between them. The CDR3 loop is CSASLFEFDGYTF. Written as DNA, the CDR3 is TGCAGCGCCTCCCTTTTCGAGTTCGACGGCTACACCTTC.

Only one count was recorded for this clonotype. The J gene is TRBJ1-1, the V gene TRBV29-1; a possible D gene is TRBD1 (5 bases). The CDR3 loop spans 14 amino acids. Per the germline V gene, CDR1 is SQVTM and CDR2 is ANQGSEA. V was shortened by 6 bases and J by 2 bases, with 16 bases between the two germline ends. The CDR3 region is CSVGRTLVNTEAFF. CDR3 in DNA: TGCAGCGTCGGAAGGACATTAGTCAACACTGAAGCTTTCTTT.

The rearrangement joins TRBV14 to TRBJ1-1, with D unclear. This CDR3 spans 13 amino acids. V lost 0 bases, J lost 5 bases, and 7 bases lay in between. Germline-derived CDR1 and CDR2 are SGHDN and FVKESK. The CDR3 DNA sequence: TGTGCCAGCAGCCAAGATTACGGAACTGAAGCTTTCTTT. This gives the protein CASSQDYGTEAFF.

The J gene is TRBJ2-7, the V gene TRBV30, with TRBD1 matching 9 bases. Germline-derived CDR1 and CDR2 are GTSNPN and SVGIG (reference sequence). CDR3 length: 12 amino acids. Trimming at V came to 4 bases and at J to 7 bases, leaving 5 bases not matched to a gene. This chain's CDR3 is CAWIRDRDEQYF. The CDR3 nucleotides read TGTGCCTGGATTCGGGACAGGGATGAGCAGTACTTC.

The J gene is TRBJ2-7, the V gene TRBV19; D gene unclear. Per the germline V gene, CDR1 is LNHDA and CDR2 is SQIVND (reference sequence). This CDR3 region has 14 residues. Trimming took 8 bases from V and 2 from J, leaving 16 bases between them. CDR3 in amino acids: CASAEGHRPYEQYF. CDR3 in DNA: TGTGCCAGTGCCGAAGGGCACAGACCCTACGAGCAGTACTTC.

The chain carries TRBV3-1 and TRBJ1-2, with TRBD1 identical over 9 bases. The CDR3 contains 15 residues. V lost 3 bases and J lost 4; bases outside the gene matches: 6. Per the germline V gene, CDR1 is LGHDT and CDR2 is YNNKEL (reference sequence). The CDR3 DNA sequence: TGTGCCAGCAGCCAGACCGGGGACAGGGTCTATGGCTACACCTTC. Amino acids: CASSQTGDRVYGYTF.

The chain carries TRBV29-1 and TRBJ2-5; 7 bases align to TRBD1. Per germline, CDR1 SQVTM and CDR2 ANQGSEA. The trim removed 6 bases at V and 5 bases at J, leaving 12 bases unmatched. The CDR3 loop spans 14 amino acids. The CDR3 reads CSVGRDSFSETQYF. CDR3 bases: TGCAGCGTGGGACGGGACAGCTTTTCGGAGACCCAGTACTTC.

The V and J genes are TRBV12-3 or TRBV12-4 and TRBJ2-4, with TRBD1 matching 7 bases. The CDR3 sequence is 16 residues long. The V gene end was trimmed by 0 bases and the J gene end by 0 bases; junction bases not matched to a gene: 2. The CDR3 nucleotides read TGTGCCAGCAGTTTAGCCGGGACAGTAGCCAAAAACATTCAGTACTTC. This gives the protein CASSLAGTVAKNIQYF.